These 31 T cell receptor beta chains were sequenced from one sample in a study of blood T cell repertoires in COVID-19. Profiling relied on immunoSEQ multiplex PCR, and the TCRdb table lists in-frame clones only, not all of them. The sample shows over 200,000 clones, about 83% of them seen only once. The sequenced material came from PBMCs or T cells enriched from blood (not recorded which). These TCRs come from a woman between 35 and 50 years old who had recovered from COVID-19.

The V and J genes are TRBV9 and TRBJ2-5; tentative D call: TRBD1 (5 bases). Trimming stripped 7 bases from V and 3 bases from J, with 16 bases between. CDR3 size: 14 residues. Germline-derived CDR1 and CDR2 are SGDLS and YYNGEE. CDR3 in DNA: TGTGCCAGCGACAGAAGTGGACGCGAAGAGACCCAGTACTTC. Its translation: CASDRSGREETQYF.

V gene TRBV23-1 combines with J gene TRBJ1-5; D is unresolved. TRBV23-1 is identified as an open reading frame with a role that is uncertain. V was trimmed by 3 bases and J by 4 bases, leaving 10 bases between them. This CDR3 region has 14 residues. For the CDR3, the DNA is TGCGCCAGCAGTCAGGAGACCCCTAATCAGCCCCAGCATTTT. Translation gives CASSQETPNQPQHF.

DNA of the CDR3: TGTGCCAGCAGCTTGACAGGGAGGGGGGAAGCTTTCTTT. Translating gives CASSLTGRGEAFF. V and J are TRBV5-8 and TRBJ1-1, with TRBD1 as a possible D gene (6 bases). Germline V gene data show CDR1 as SGHTS and CDR2 as YDEGEE. Trimming cost V 1 base and J 8 bases, with 12 bases left between them. CDR3 size: 13 residues.

This clone came up once. This chain links TRBV11-1 with TRBJ2-2, with 8 nucleotides matching TRBD2. The V segment lost 2 bases and the J segment 7 bases; nucleotides outside the gene matches: 6. CDR1 is SGHAT, CDR2 FQDESV, per germline (reference sequence). The CDR3 extends over 15 amino acids. The CDR3 here is CASSLSGRGDGELFF. The CDR3 bases are TGTGCCAGCAGCTTATCCGGGAGGGGAGACGGGGAGCTGTTTTTT.

This clone was counted many times. The rearrangement joins TRBV28 to TRBJ2-3, with TRBD2 identical over 9 bases. The germline gives CDR1 MDHEN, CDR2 SYDVKM. The V gene end was trimmed by 6 bases and the J gene end by 5 bases; junction bases not matched to a gene: 24. The CDR3 covers 20 residues. As DNA, the CDR3 is TGTGCCAGCAGCCTCGGGACGGGGAGGATAGCGGGAGCTTCAGGAGATACGCAGTATTTT. Encoded protein: CASSLGTGRIAGASGDTQYF.

Only a few counts were recorded for this clone. The chain links TRBV12-3 or TRBV12-4 to TRBJ1-5; no firm D call. The CDR3 loop spans 13 amino acids. The V end was cut by 3 bases, the J end by 11 bases, with 14 bases between. CDR3 DNA sequence: TGTGCCAGCAGTTTTGAGGGCCGCCCGTCCCAGCATTTT. Translating gives CASSFEGRPSQHF.

A few counts support this clone. V is TRBV5-1 and J is TRBJ2-1; 7 bases are shared with TRBD1. Germline CDR1 reads SGHRS; CDR2 reads YFSETQ. This CDR3 comprises 14 residues. Trimming removed 2 bases from V and 7 bases from J; junction bases left unmatched: 6. The CDR3 DNA follows: TGCGCCAGCAGCTTCGGGCAGGGGGAAAATGAGCAGTTCTTC. Residues: CASSFGQGENEQFF. Full variable domain (remainder filled in from reference TRBV5-1 and TRBJ2-1): KAGVTQTPRYLIKTRGQQVTLSCSPISGHRSVSWYQQTPGQGLQFLFEYFSETQRNKGNFPGRFSGRQFSNSRSEMNVSTLELGDSALYLCASSFGQGENEQFFGPGTRLTVL.

The chain is built from TRBV7-8 and TRBJ1-4; tentatively, D is TRBD1 (5 bases). The CDR3 covers 13 residues. V gave up 4 bases and J gave up 10 bases, with 13 bases separating them. Germline CDR1 reads SGHVS; CDR2 reads FQNEAQ. As DNA, the CDR3 is TGTGCCAGCAGCTCCCGACAGTACGGAAAACTGTTTTTT. The encoded protein is CASSSRQYGKLFF.

The chain links TRBV28 to TRBJ1-2, with 10 positions matching TRBD1. Trimming took 1 base from V and 8 from J; bases not matched to a gene: 7. Germline loops: CDR1 MDHEN, CDR2 SYDVKM. The CDR3 covers 15 residues. CDR3 bases: TGTGCCAGCAGTTTATATGACAGGGGGCGAGGAGGCTACACCTTC. As protein: CASSLYDRGRGGYTF.

The genes are TRBV3-1 (or the pseudogene TRBV3-2) and TRBJ1-2; D is perhaps TRBD1 (6 bases). The germline V gene encodes CDR1 LGHDT and CDR2 YNNKEL (reference sequence). V lost 1 base, J lost 7 bases, and 13 bases lay in between. The CDR3 spans 14 residues. The CDR3 is CASSQVQGSSGYTF. The DNA for the CDR3 is TGTGCCAGCAGCCAAGTACAGGGATCGAGTGGCTACACCTTC.

The genes are TRBV5-1 and TRBJ2-2; D might be TRBD2 (6 bases). Trimming cost V 2 bases and J 4 bases, with 15 bases left between them. This CDR3 comprises 16 residues. Per germline, CDR1 SGHRS and CDR2 YFSETQ. CDR3 protein: CASSFGASDGTGELFF. The CDR3 bases are TGCGCCAGCAGCTTTGGGGCTAGCGATGGCACCGGGGAGCTGTTTTTT.

This sequence joins TRBV11-2 and TRBJ2-1, with 7 bases lining up with TRBD2. Per the germline V gene, CDR1 is SGHAT and CDR2 is FQNNGV. This CDR3 comprises 12 residues. V shed 5 bases, J shed 12 bases, and the junction held 7 bases outside the gene matches. The CDR3 DNA reads as TGTGCCAGCAGCCCCCGGCTAGCGGTGCAGTTCTTC. Translating it yields CASSPRLAVQFF.

The J gene is TRBJ1-4, the V gene TRBV5-6; D ambiguous. Germline V gene lookup returns CDR1 SGHDT and CDR2 YYEEEE. The CDR3 contains 14 residues. V shed 1 base and J shed 0 bases, with 4 bases lying between them. Written as DNA, the CDR3 is TGTGCCAGCAGCTTGACAGCAACTAATGAAAAACTGTTTTTT. This sequence encodes CASSLTATNEKLFF.

J is TRBJ2-3 and V is TRBV28; D is unresolved. Trimming pared 7 bases from V and 0 bases from J, leaving 14 bases between. Germline-derived CDR1 and CDR2 are MDHEN and SYDVKM. CDR3 length: 15 residues. The CDR3 here is CASIDTQYSTDTQYF. Here the CDR3 DNA reads TGTGCCAGCATCGATACACAATATAGCACAGATACGCAGTATTTT.

This chain joins TRBV5-1 and TRBJ2-7, with TRBD2 matching 11 bases. CDR1 and CDR2 (germline): SGHRS, YFSETQ. J gave up 0 bases and V 4 bases, and 18 bases lay outside the gene matches. The CDR3 spans 20 residues. CDR3 region: CASSPWGTGTSGGSSYEQYF. As DNA, the CDR3 is TGCGCCAGCAGCCCATGGGGAACGGGCACTAGCGGGGGCAGCTCCTACGAGCAGTACTTC.

This chain connects TRBV27 to TRBJ1-5; 8 bases map to TRBD1. The germline V gene encodes CDR1 MNHEY and CDR2 SMNVEV (reference sequence). The CDR3 consists of 14 residues. Unmatched junction bases numbered 7, after V lost 5 bases and J lost 7 bases. The CDR3 loop reads CASSPGGPRQPQHF. The CDR3 DNA reads TGTGCCAGCAGTCCAGGGGGCCCTCGGCAGCCCCAGCATTTT.

This sequence joins TRBV2 and TRBJ2-3; tentative D call: TRBD2 (5 bases). The CDR3 sequence is 13 residues long. The germline V and J ends were trimmed by 6 bases and 1 base, with 8 bases remaining between them. The V gene's germline CDR1 is SNHLY and CDR2 FYNNEI. CDR3 nucleotides: TGTGCCAGCAGGGAGGACGGCACAGATACGCAGTATTTT. It yields the protein CASREDGTDTQYF.

The V call is TRBV6-5, the J call TRBJ2-6; weak D call: TRBD2 (6 bases). Germline V lookup: CDR1 MNHEY, CDR2 SVGAGI. Between the trimmed V and J ends, which lost 0 bases and 1 base, there was a span of 7 bases. The CDR3 spans 16 residues. The CDR3 sequence is CASSYSTRSGANVLTF. In nucleotides, the CDR3 is TGTGCCAGCAGTTACTCGACTAGATCTGGGGCCAACGTCCTGACTTTC.

The V call is TRBV4-1, the J call TRBJ2-2, with 7 positions matching TRBD1. With 6 bases clipped from V and 2 bases from J, the junction kept 9 bases outside the gene matches. The CDR3 is made up of 16 amino acids. Germline V lookup: CDR1 MGHRA, CDR2 YSYEKL. The CDR3 sequence: CASRSPGQSNTGELFF. The CDR3 bases are TGCGCCAGCAGATCTCCGGGACAGAGTAACACCGGGGAGCTGTTTTTT.

This sequence joins TRBV7-2 and TRBJ1-2; TRBD1 is a possible D gene (5 bases). The CDR3 covers 15 residues. Germline lookup yields CDR1 SGHTA and CDR2 FQGNSA. Trimming pared 1 base from V and 4 bases from J, leaving 13 bases between. In nucleotides, the CDR3 is TGTGCCAGCAGCTTAGACGTCGGGGGGAGCTATGGCTACACCTTC. This translates into CASSLDVGGSYGYTF.

In its sample, this clone was seen a few times. Other DNA sequences of this sample code for an identical CDR3. This chain joins TRBV6-5 and TRBJ2-3; 12 bases map to TRBD2. V shed 5 bases and J 1 base; nucleotides not matched to a gene: 1. Germline CDR1 and CDR2: MNHEY and SVGAGI. The CDR3 sequence is 15 residues long. The CDR3, as DNA: TGTGCCAGCAGTCGGACTAGCGGGGGCACAGATACGCAGTATTTT. This gives the protein CASSRTSGGTDTQYF.

This clone has more than one count but fewer than ten. This sample also contains other DNA sequences that code for the same CDR3. The chain is built from TRBV18 and TRBJ2-5, with no clear D. The CDR3 runs to 13 residues. Germline V gives CDR1 KGHSH, CDR2 LQKENI. Trimming took 2 bases from V and 2 from J, leaving 6 bases between them. CDR3 sequence: CASSPGQQETQYF. CDR3 sequence (DNA): TGTGCCAGCTCACCAGGTCAGCAAGAGACCCAGTACTTC.

The genes are TRBV10-3 and TRBJ2-3, with 10 bases identical to TRBD2. The CDR3 loop spans 14 amino acids. V lost 6 bases, J lost 3 bases, and 3 bases stayed unmatched. CDR1 is ENHRY and CDR2 is SYGVKD in the germline V gene. The CDR3 spells CAIRPGLATDTQYF. The CDR3 DNA sequence: TGTGCCATCAGGCCGGGACTAGCGACAGATACGCAGTATTTT.

The V and J genes are TRBV15 and TRBJ2-3; tentative D call: TRBD1 (5 bases). This CDR3 region has 12 residues. V was shortened by 0 bases and J by 9 bases, with 7 bases between the two germline ends. Germline CDR1 LNHNV, CDR2 YYDKDF (reference sequence). Here the CDR3 reads CATSRDAGTQYF. The CDR3 nucleotides are TGTGCCACCAGCAGAGATGCAGGGACGCAGTATTTT.

The chain links TRBV11-3 to TRBJ2-4, with D possibly matching TRBD1 (6 bases). The CDR3 consists of 12 residues. With 0 bases removed from V and 11 bases from J, the gap between germline ends came to 8 bases. In germline, CDR1 is SGHNT, CDR2 YENEEA. The CDR3 DNA reads as TGTGCCAGCAGCTTAGAGGACAGTTTTCAGTACTTC. As protein: CASSLEDSFQYF.

The chain uses TRBV6-1 and TRBJ2-6, with D possibly matching TRBD1 (5 bases). Trimming pared 1 base from V and 2 bases from J, leaving 9 bases between. The CDR3 is made up of 16 amino acids. Per germline, CDR1 MNHNS and CDR2 SASEGT. In DNA form, the CDR3 reads TGTGCCAGCAGTGAAGTGGGGCTACCTGGGGCCAACGTCCTGACTTTC. Its translation is CASSEVGLPGANVLTF.

This chain links TRBV5-6 with TRBJ2-7; a possible D gene is TRBD1 (6 bases). The germline CDR1 and CDR2 sequences are SGHDT and YYEEEE. This CDR3 comprises 14 residues. V was trimmed by 1 base and J by 7 bases, leaving 15 bases between them. CDR3: CASSLFDRLGEQYF. CDR3 nucleotides: TGTGCCAGCAGCTTGTTCGACAGGCTGGGGGAGCAGTACTTC.

CDR3 sequence (DNA): TGTGCCAGCAGCCTACTCCCCGGGAATCACCAGTATTTT. It encodes CASSLLPGNHQYF. The chain recombines TRBV12-3 or TRBV12-4 with TRBJ2-3; D perhaps matches TRBD2 (5 bases). Trimming stripped 6 bases from V and 12 bases from J, with 19 bases between. The CDR3 runs to 13 residues.

V and J are TRBV27 and TRBJ2-2, with TRBD2 as a possible D gene (6 bases). This CDR3 contains 16 residues. Trimming stripped 5 bases from V and 6 bases from J, with 19 bases between. Germline V gene sequence: CDR1 MNHEY, CDR2 SMNVEV (reference sequence). CDR3 bases: TGTGCCAGCAGTCTCGACCCGGGAGTTCGGGCCGGGGAGCTGTTTTTT. Protein sequence: CASSLDPGVRAGELFF.

The rearrangement joins TRBV16 to TRBJ1-2; 7 nucleotides align to TRBD1. The CDR3 is 18 amino acids. The germline CDR1 and CDR2 sequences are KGHSY and FQNENV. Trimming at V came to 0 bases and at J to 2 bases, leaving 12 bases not matched to a gene. CDR3 region: CASSQSVGGQDANYGYTF. The CDR3 DNA follows: TGTGCCAGCAGCCAATCTGTAGGAGGACAGGACGCGAACTATGGCTACACCTTC.

V usage is TRBV7-2 and J usage is TRBJ1-1; no reliable D call. The CDR3 consists of 14 residues. The V gene lost 5 bases and the J gene lost 1 base, with 11 bases spanning the gap. Germline CDR1 and CDR2: SGHTA and FQGNSA. The chain's CDR3 is CASSPGRRNTEAFF. The CDR3 DNA is TGTGCCAGCAGCCCTGGGAGGAGGAACACTGAAGCTTTCTTT.